Each of the 29 T cell receptor beta chains below was sequenced from the same sample in a study of T cell clonality in common variable immunodeficiency. The protocol was immunoSEQ multiplex PCR, while the TCRdb copy is restricted to in-frame clones and leaves out a portion. Listed for the sample are 35,000 or so clones, none seen a single time. What was sequenced was peripheral blood mononuclear cells. The receptor source for this set is a person aged 18-70 years in good health.

There are many counts of this clone. The read ends 3 residues before the CDR3 terminus; that terminus is restored from the germline J gene. This chain uses TRBV19 with TRBJ2-2; D may be TRBD2 (5 bases). This CDR3 is built from 12 residues. The V end lost 7 bases, the J end lost 3 bases, and 6 bases lay between the germline ends. The germline gives CDR1 LNHDA, CDR2 SQIVND (reference sequence). The CDR3 DNA, read in part, is TGTGCCAGTATCGGGGACACCGGGGAG. Its translation: CASIGDTGE. The full CDR3 reads CASIGDTGELFF.

This clone was found many times. The CDR3 end falls 3 residues outside the read, so it is completed with the germline J gene. This chain joins TRBV11-1 and TRBJ2-3; TRBD2 agrees at 7 bases. The V gene end was trimmed by 1 base and the J gene end by 6 bases; junction bases not matched to a gene: 7. Germline values: CDR1 SGHAT, CDR2 FQDESV (reference sequence). CDR3 length equals 15 residues. This CDR3 is CASSLVELALDTQYF. The sequenced CDR3 bases are TGTGCCAGCAGCTTAGTTGAACTAGCGCTTGATACG.

This clone was seen ten or more times. Read sequence stops 3 residues before the CDR3 end, and the germline J gene provides the missing end. The chain uses TRBV29-1 and TRBJ1-2; possibly TRBD1 for D (5 bases). CDR3 size: 14 residues. From germline, CDR1 is SQVTM and CDR2 ANQGSEA. Trimming stripped 6 bases from V and 3 bases from J, with 17 bases between. CDR3 DNA, as far as it was read: TGCAGCGTATTGCAGGGATATGTAGACTATGGC. Translation gives CSVLQGYVDYG. The CDR3 as a whole reads CSVLQGYVDYGYTF.

The table lists this clone with many counts. The observed sequence ends 3 residues before the CDR3 terminus, with the missing tail filled in from the germline J gene. The chain carries TRBV5-1 and TRBJ2-5; D remains unclear. V gave up 0 bases and J gave up 5 bases, with 8 bases separating them. Per the germline V gene, CDR1 is SGHRS and CDR2 is YFSETQ. There are 13 residues in the CDR3. Partial CDR3 DNA: TGCGCCAGCAGCTTGGGAGGCCCGGAGACC. This sequence encodes CASSLGGPET. The CDR3 in full is CASSLGGPETQYF.

This clone was seen at least ten times. The observed sequence ends 3 residues before the CDR3 terminus, with the missing tail filled in from the germline J gene. The chain carries TRBV30 and TRBJ2-5; D remains ambiguous. Looked up from germline, CDR1 is GTSNPN and CDR2 is SVGIG (reference sequence). The CDR3 extends over 13 amino acids. V gave up 0 bases and J gave up 5 bases, with 10 bases separating them. The chain's CDR3 is CAWSVFGAETQYF. The CDR3 bases that were read are TGTGCCTGGAGTGTATTCGGTGCGGAGACC.

This clone was picked up many times. The DNA read from the CDR3 is TGCAGCGTTGACAGGAACACTGAA. As protein: CSVDRNTE. The whole CDR3 reads CSVDRNTEAFF. The V and J genes are TRBV29-1 and TRBJ1-1; D is ambiguous. The read comes to an end 3 residues before the CDR3 does, leaving the germline J gene to fill in the end. Trimming removed 3 bases from V and 1 base from J, with 3 bases in between. Germline V gene data show CDR1 as SQVTM and CDR2 as ANQGSEA. The CDR3 has 11 residues.

Many counts were recorded for this clone. The CDR3 goes on 3 residues after the read ends, and that part is filled in from the germline J gene. The chain is built from TRBV9 and TRBJ1-6; unclear D gene. The ends were cut back, 0 bases at V and 9 bases at J, with 10 bases in the middle. In germline, CDR1 is SGDLS, CDR2 YYNGEE. The CDR3 sequence is 14 residues long. This CDR3 reads CASSVGASPSPLHF. The covered CDR3 bases are TGTGCCAGCAGCGTAGGCGCCTCCCCTTCACCC.

This clone was recorded many times. This sequence may be a read error, since a much larger clone differs from it by one base. The read halts 3 residues ahead of the CDR3 end, with the missing end drawn from the germline J gene. The chain carries TRBV5-6 and TRBJ2-3; no reliable D call. Looked up from germline, CDR1 is SGHDT and CDR2 is YYEEEE. CDR3 length: 13 residues. V was trimmed by 2 bases and J by 1 base, leaving 5 bases between them. The CDR3 sequence: CASSFSGTDTQYF. The CDR3 bases that were read are TGTGCCAGCAGCTTTTCGGGCACAGATACG.

This clone was recorded at least ten times. The CDR3 protein is CSARVEQGAYEQYF. CDR3 bases read: TGCAGTGCTAGAGTCGAGCAGGGTGCCTACGAG. V gene TRBV20-1 combines with J gene TRBJ2-7, with a weak D call TRBD1 (5 bases). The CDR3 goes on 3 residues after the read ends, and that part is filled in from the germline J gene. CDR3 length equals 14 residues. Germline CDR1 reads DFQATT; CDR2 reads SNEGSKA (reference sequence). V was trimmed by 1 base and J by 2 bases, leaving 12 bases between them.

This clone was counted ten times or more. The CDR3 end is not reached by the read, which stops 3 residues before it; the germline J gene fills it in. This rearrangement joins TRBV27 to TRBJ2-1; 9 bases are shared with TRBD2. J gave up 4 bases and V 2 bases, and 9 bases lay outside the gene matches. Germline assignment: CDR1 MNHEY and CDR2 SMNVEV (reference sequence). The CDR3 loop spans 17 amino acids. CDR3 bases read: TGTGCCAGCAGTTTAGTGCTAGCGGGACCGCTTTACAATGAG. This encodes CASSLVLAGPLYNE. The whole CDR3 region reads CASSLVLAGPLYNEQFF.

In its sample, this clone was seen many times. The read finishes 3 residues shy of the CDR3 end, and the germline J gene is used to complete it. This chain connects TRBV28 to TRBJ1-1; 8 bases match TRBD1. There are 16 residues in the CDR3. Germline V lookup: CDR1 MDHEN, CDR2 SYDVKM. The trim removed 7 bases at V and 0 bases at J, leaving 10 bases unmatched. The CDR3 loop is CASTHRGGAMNTEAFF. The sequenced CDR3 bases are TGTGCCAGCACCCACAGGGGGGGGGCAATGAACACTGAA.

This clone was found many times. A much larger clone differs from this one at a single base, so this may be a read error. The CDR3 goes on 3 residues after the read ends, and that part is filled in from the germline J gene. The sample carries other DNA sequences with the same CDR3. The J gene is TRBJ2-5, the V gene TRBV3-1 (or the pseudogene TRBV3-2); TRBD1 aligns across 7 bases. This CDR3 has 14 amino acids. Looked up from germline, CDR1 is LGHDT and CDR2 is YNNKEL (reference sequence). The CDR3 DNA, read in part, is TGTGCTAGCAGCCACCGGGACAGCCAAGAGACC. This gives the protein CASSHRDSQET. The CDR3 as a whole reads CASSHRDSQETQYF.

This clone has a count of ten or more. The observed sequence ends 3 residues before the CDR3 terminus, with the missing tail filled in from the germline J gene. This CDR3 is also generated by other DNA sequences in the sample. The chain carries TRBV12-3 or TRBV12-4 and TRBJ2-7; D remains unclear. V was clipped by 6 bases and J by 4 bases, with 16 bases between them. The CDR3 runs 14 residues. The CDR3 bases that were read are TGTGCCAGCAGCTTTGGTCAGGCTTTTTACGAG. Translated, it gives CASSFGQAFYE. The CDR3, in full, reads CASSFGQAFYEQYF.

This clone showed up many times. The read terminates 3 residues before the CDR3 end, so the remaining end is supplied by the germline J gene. This chain connects TRBV11-2 to TRBJ2-7; TRBD2 matches 7 bases. Germline CDR1 reads SGHAT; CDR2 reads FQNNGV. The CDR3 spans 15 residues. J lost 3 bases, V lost 5 bases, and 10 bases had no gene match. The CDR3 sequence: CASSAYRDYYYEQYF. CDR3 bases read: TGTGCCAGCAGCGCATACCGGGACTACTACTACGAG.

In this sample, this clone turned up many times. The read terminates 3 residues before the CDR3 end, so the remaining end is supplied by the germline J gene. The genes are TRBV19 and TRBJ1-2; maybe TRBD1 (5 bases). The CDR3 sequence is 13 residues long. Germline V lookup: CDR1 LNHDA, CDR2 SQIVND (reference sequence). Trimming cost V 1 base and J 4 bases, with 7 bases left between them. The CDR3 bases that were read are TGTGCCAGTAGTATAGTCGACAGCTATGGC. It yields the protein CASSIVDSYG. The entire CDR3 is CASSIVDSYGYTF.

This clone was picked up a small number of times. The observed sequence ends 3 residues before the CDR3 terminus, with the missing tail filled in from the germline J gene. The rearrangement joins TRBV10-3 to TRBJ2-1, with 10 bases aligning to TRBD1. The CDR3 has 13 amino acids. V dropped 8 bases and J dropped 8; count of bases not matched to a gene: 6. CDR1 and CDR2 (germline): ENHRY, SYGVKD. The CDR3 DNA, read in part, is TGTGCCATCCCGGGACAGGGGCCGGATGAG. Translating gives CAIPGQGPDE. The entire CDR3 sequence reads CAIPGQGPDEQFF.

This clone has at least ten counts. The read comes to an end 3 residues before the CDR3 does, leaving the germline J gene to fill in the end. V is TRBV6-2 or TRBV6-3 and J is TRBJ1-1; no definite D call. CDR3 length: 12 residues. V was trimmed by 2 bases and J by 6 bases, leaving 7 bases between them. Germline CDR1 MNHEY, CDR2 SVGEGT. CDR3 residues: CASSYGQSEAFF. The part of the CDR3 DNA that was read is TGTGCCAGCAGTTACGGTCAGTCTGAA.

In this sample, this clone turned up many times. From the germline J gene comes the end of the CDR3, since the read stops 3 residues before it. The rearrangement links TRBV7-6 to TRBJ1-1; D gene uncertain. Trimming took 0 bases from V and 7 from J, leaving 9 bases between them. The CDR3 contains 13 residues. Per the germline V gene, CDR1 is SGHVS and CDR2 is FNYEAQ. The CDR3 bases that were read are TGTGCCAGCAGCTTAGCCTTGGAGGGTGAA. It yields the protein CASSLALEGE. The whole CDR3 protein reads CASSLALEGEAFF.

This clone was seen many times. The sequence runs out 3 residues before the end of the CDR3; the remainder is reconstructed from the germline J gene. The chain combines TRBV30 with TRBJ1-1; no definite D call. Per germline, CDR1 GTSNPN and CDR2 SVGIG (reference sequence). The length of the CDR3 is 13 residues. V lost 0 bases to trimming and J lost 5 bases, with 10 bases between them. CDR3 loop: CAWSVLSGTEAFF. CDR3 DNA (partial): TGTGCCTGGAGTGTACTTTCAGGAACTGAA. The variable domain in full, completed from reference TRBV30 and TRBJ1-1, reads SQTIHQWPATLVQPVGSPLSLECTVEGTSNPNLYWYRQAAGRGLQLLFYSVGIGQISSEVPQNLSASRPQDRQFILSSKKLLLSDSGFYLCAWSVLSGTEAFFGQGTRLTVV.

The table lists this clone with many counts. The sequenced fragment ends 3 residues before the CDR3 boundary, so the rest is inferred from the germline J gene. This chain connects TRBV7-2 to TRBJ2-5; D gene ambiguous. This CDR3 comprises 14 residues. Germline V gene data show CDR1 as SGHTA and CDR2 as FQGNSA. CDR3 DNA, as far as it was read: TGTGCCAGCAGCCCCGCCCCGCGAATTAAAACC. Amino acid sequence: CASSPAPRIKT. The whole CDR3 protein reads CASSPAPRIKTQYF.

In its sample, this clone was seen many times. The read stops 3 residues short of the end of the CDR3; the missing end is completed from the germline J gene. This chain uses TRBV13 with TRBJ1-1; TRBD1 agrees at 11 bases. Germline CDR1 PRHDT, CDR2 FYEKMQ (reference sequence). This CDR3 spans 13 amino acids. The chain's CDR3 is CASSTGTGGEAFF. CDR3 DNA (partial): TGTGCCAGCAGCACCGGGACAGGGGGAGAA. The complete variable domain, with remaining parts taken from reference TRBV13 and TRBJ1-1, reads AAGVIQSPRHLIKEKRETATLKCYPIPRHDTVYWYQQGPGQDPQFLISFYEKMQSDKGSIPDRFSAQQFSDYHSELNMSSLELGDSALYFCASSTGTGGEAFFGQGTRLTVV.

This clone has ten or more counts. From the germline J gene comes the end of the CDR3, since the read stops 3 residues before it. The V gene is TRBV10-2, the J gene TRBJ1-2; D is perhaps TRBD1 (5 bases). Per the germline V gene, CDR1 is WSHSY and CDR2 is SAAADI. CDR3 length equals 12 residues. The V gene lost 6 bases and the J gene lost 4 bases, with 9 bases spanning the gap. The CDR3 reads CASRSDSYGYTF. Partial CDR3 DNA: TGCGCCAGCAGATCCGACAGCTATGGC.

This clone showed up many times. Coverage ceases 3 residues before the CDR3 finishes, and the germline J gene fills in the end. The chain carries TRBV10-3 and TRBJ1-2; the D gene is possibly TRBD1 (6 bases). The CDR3 runs to 12 residues. V lost 7 bases to trimming and J lost 2 bases, with 8 bases between them. CDR1 and CDR2 from the germline V gene are ENHRY and SYGVKD. CDR3 DNA (partial): TGTGCCATCAAAGGACAGAACTATGGC. Translating it yields CAIKGQNYG. The entire CDR3 protein reads CAIKGQNYGYTF.

The sample holds many counts of this clone. The read terminates 3 residues before the CDR3 end, so the remaining end is supplied by the germline J gene. The chain employs TRBV29-1 and TRBJ2-5; perhaps TRBD1 as D (5 bases). Germline V gene sequence: CDR1 SQVTM, CDR2 ANQGSEA. V was clipped by 5 bases and J by 4 bases, with 17 bases between them. The CDR3 runs 14 residues. The covered CDR3 bases are TGCAGCGTTCCCCCCTCAGGGTCGGCAGAGACC. Protein product: CSVPPSGSAET. The CDR3 in full is CSVPPSGSAETQYF. Full variable domain (rest looked up from reference TRBV29-1 and TRBJ2-5): SAVISQKPSRDICQRGTSLTIQCQVDSQVTMMFWYRQQPGQSLTLIATANQGSEATYESGFVIDKFPISRPNLTFSTLTVSNMSPEDSSIYLCSVPPSGSAETQYFGPGTRLLVL.

In this sample, this clone turned up many times. The sequenced CDR3 bases are TGCAGTGCTTTAGCGGGCTATGAG. Translated: CSALAGYE. The whole CDR3 protein reads CSALAGYEQFF. The rearrangement links TRBV20-1 to TRBJ2-1; 7 positions match TRBD2. The CDR3 is cut off 3 residues early in the read; its end comes from the germline J gene. The CDR3 length is 11 residues. Germline V lookup: CDR1 DFQATT, CDR2 SNEGSKA (reference sequence). The J segment lost 8 bases and the V segment lost 5 bases, leaving 3 bases of the junction unmatched.

This clone came up many times. The read finishes 3 residues shy of the CDR3 end, and the germline J gene is used to complete it. The rearrangement uses TRBV19 and TRBJ1-2; D is perhaps TRBD1 (5 bases). The length of the CDR3 is 15 residues. Looked up from germline, CDR1 is LNHDA and CDR2 is SQIVND (reference sequence). Trimming took off 4 bases at V and 4 bases at J, with 16 bases between the two ends. The covered CDR3 bases are TGTGCCAGTAGTAGGGGCCGCCCGACTTTCTATGGC. It translates to CASSRGRPTFYG. The whole CDR3 reads CASSRGRPTFYGYTF.

This clone was picked up many times. From the germline J gene comes the end of the CDR3, since the read stops 3 residues before it. The chain is built from TRBV14 and TRBJ2-1, with TRBD1 matching over 9 bases. V lost 1 base, J lost 9 bases, and 7 bases stayed unmatched. From germline, CDR1 is SGHDN and CDR2 FVKESK. The CDR3 is made up of 15 amino acids. The CDR3 here is CASSQGTGEFCEQFF. CDR3 DNA, as far as it was read: TGTGCCAGCAGCCAAGGGACAGGGGAGTTTTGTGAG.

This clone was seen repeatedly, ten times or more. The sequence runs out 3 residues before the end of the CDR3; the remainder is reconstructed from the germline J gene. The V call is TRBV7-3, the J call TRBJ2-2; 10 bases are shared with TRBD1. Looked up from germline, CDR1 is SGHTA and CDR2 is FQGTGA. The CDR3 has 16 residues. The junction had 9 bases not matched to a gene; V was cut back by 5 bases and J by 6 bases. The chain's CDR3 is CASSMPGQGFSGELFF. The sequenced CDR3 bases are TGTGCCAGCAGCATGCCGGGACAGGGGTTTTCCGGGGAG.

This clone was counted ten times or more. The CDR3 end is not reached by the read, which stops 3 residues before it; the germline J gene fills it in. The J gene is TRBJ1-6, the V gene TRBV19; 11 nucleotides line up with TRBD1. V shed 7 bases, J shed 10 bases, and the junction held 6 bases outside the gene matches. CDR1 is LNHDA and CDR2 is SQIVND in the germline V gene (reference sequence). This CDR3 region has 14 residues. The CDR3 sequence is CASTGTGGSSPLHF. The CDR3 bases that were read are TGTGCCAGTACCGGGACAGGGGGATCCTCACCC.